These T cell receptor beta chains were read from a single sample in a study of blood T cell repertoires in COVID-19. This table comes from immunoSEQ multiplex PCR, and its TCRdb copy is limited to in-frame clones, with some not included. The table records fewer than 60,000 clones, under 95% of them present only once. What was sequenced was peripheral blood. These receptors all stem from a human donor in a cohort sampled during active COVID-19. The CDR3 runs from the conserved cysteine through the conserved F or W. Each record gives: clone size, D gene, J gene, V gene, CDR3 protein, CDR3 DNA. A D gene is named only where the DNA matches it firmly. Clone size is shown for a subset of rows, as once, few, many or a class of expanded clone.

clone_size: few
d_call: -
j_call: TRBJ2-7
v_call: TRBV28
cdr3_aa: CASSPLFTDRTSYEQYF
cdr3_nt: TGTGCCAGCAGTCCCCTCTTCACTGACAGGACCTCCTACGAGCAGTACTTC

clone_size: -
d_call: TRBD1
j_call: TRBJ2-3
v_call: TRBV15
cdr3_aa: CATSRDHRGLVDTQYF
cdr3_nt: TGTGCCACCAGCAGAGATCACAGGGGGCTGGTAGATACGCAGTATTTT

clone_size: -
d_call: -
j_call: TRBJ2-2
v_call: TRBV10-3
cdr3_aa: CAISDRGAGELFF
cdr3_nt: TGTGCCATCAGTGACAGGGGCGCCGGGGAGCTGTTTTTT

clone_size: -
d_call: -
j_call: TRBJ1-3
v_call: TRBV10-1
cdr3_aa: CASSAGRAPGNTIYF
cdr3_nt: TGCGCCAGCAGTGCCGGCAGGGCCCCTGGAAACACCATATATTTT

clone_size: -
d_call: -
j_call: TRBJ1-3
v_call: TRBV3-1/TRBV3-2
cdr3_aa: CASSQDLSGDENTIYF
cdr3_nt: TGTGCCAGCAGCCAAGATTTATCGGGGGATGAAAACACCATATATTTT

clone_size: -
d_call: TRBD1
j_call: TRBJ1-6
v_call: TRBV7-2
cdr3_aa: CASSRGQLNNSPLHF
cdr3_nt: TGTGCCAGCAGCCGGGGACAGCTAAATAATTCACCCCTCCACTTT

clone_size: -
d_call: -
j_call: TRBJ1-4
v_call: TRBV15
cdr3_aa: CATSRDNPTAGEKLFF
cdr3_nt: TGTGCCACCAGCAGAGATAACCCGACCGCGGGTGAAAAACTGTTTTTT

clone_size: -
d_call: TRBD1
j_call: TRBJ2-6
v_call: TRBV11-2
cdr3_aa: CASSPDRVGANVLTF
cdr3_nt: TGTGCCAGCAGCCCTGACAGGGTGGGGGCCAACGTCCTGACTTTC

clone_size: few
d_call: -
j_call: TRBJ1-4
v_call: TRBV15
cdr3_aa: CATSRDPRATNEKLFF
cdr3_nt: TGTGCCACCAGCAGAGATCCCAGGGCAACTAATGAAAAACTGTTTTTT

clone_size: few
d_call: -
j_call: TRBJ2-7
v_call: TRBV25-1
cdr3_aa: CASSLAGKEQYF
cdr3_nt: TGTGCCAGCAGTTTGGCGGGTAAGGAGCAGTACTTC

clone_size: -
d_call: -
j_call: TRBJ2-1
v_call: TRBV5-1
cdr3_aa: CASSLVVFYGEQFF
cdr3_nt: TGCGCCAGCAGCTTGGTGGTTTTCTACGGTGAGCAGTTCTTC

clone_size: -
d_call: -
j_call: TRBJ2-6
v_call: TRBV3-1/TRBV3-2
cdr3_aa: CASAVEGMDVLTF
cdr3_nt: TGTGCCAGCGCGGTGGAAGGTATGGACGTCCTGACTTTC

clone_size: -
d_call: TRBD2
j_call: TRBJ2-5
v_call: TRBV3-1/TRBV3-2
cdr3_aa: CASSQLGTSGKETQYF
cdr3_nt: TGTGCCAGCAGCCAACTCGGGACTAGCGGGAAAGAGACCCAGTACTTC

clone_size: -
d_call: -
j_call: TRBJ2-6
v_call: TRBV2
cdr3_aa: CASRAQVYGANVLTF
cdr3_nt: TGTGCCAGCAGGGCACAGGTTTATGGGGCCAACGTCCTGACTTTC

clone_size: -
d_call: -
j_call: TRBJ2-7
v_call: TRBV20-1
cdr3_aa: CSASSGASDEQYF
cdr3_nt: TGCAGTGCTAGTAGCGGAGCAAGCGACGAGCAGTACTTC

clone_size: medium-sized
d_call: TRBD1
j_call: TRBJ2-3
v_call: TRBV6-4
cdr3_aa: CASSDGTGGTDTQYF
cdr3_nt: TGTGCCAGCAGTGACGGGACAGGGGGCACAGATACGCAGTATTTT

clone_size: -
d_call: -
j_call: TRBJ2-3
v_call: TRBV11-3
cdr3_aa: CASSLPRGVGDTQYF
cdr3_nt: TGTGCCAGCAGCTTACCCCGAGGAGTGGGAGATACGCAGTATTTT

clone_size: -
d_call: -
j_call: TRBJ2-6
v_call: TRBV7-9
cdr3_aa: CASSFQGFGANVLTF
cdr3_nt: TGTGCCAGCAGCTTTCAGGGCTTTGGGGCCAACGTCCTGACTTTC

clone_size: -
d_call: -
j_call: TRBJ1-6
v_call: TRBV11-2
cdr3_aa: CASSAQMGGSSYNSPLHF
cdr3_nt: TGTGCCAGCAGCGCACAAATGGGGGGGAGCTCCTATAATTCACCCCTCCACTTT

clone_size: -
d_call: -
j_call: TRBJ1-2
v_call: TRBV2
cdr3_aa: CASSGEGGTNYGYTF
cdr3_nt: TGTGCCAGCAGTGGGGAGGGCGGTACTAACTATGGCTACACCTTC

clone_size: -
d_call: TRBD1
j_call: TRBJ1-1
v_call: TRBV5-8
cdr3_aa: CASSRGTGNTEAFF
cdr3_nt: TGTGCCAGCAGCAGAGGGACAGGGAACACTGAAGCTTTCTTT

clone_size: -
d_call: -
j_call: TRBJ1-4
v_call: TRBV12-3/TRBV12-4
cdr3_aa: CAIRGGSNEKLFF
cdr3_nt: TGTGCCATCCGAGGTGGATCTAATGAAAAACTGTTTTTT

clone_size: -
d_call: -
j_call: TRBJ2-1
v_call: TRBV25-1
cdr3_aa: CAGGEAEQFF
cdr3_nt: TGTGCCGGAGGGGAAGCTGAGCAGTTCTTC

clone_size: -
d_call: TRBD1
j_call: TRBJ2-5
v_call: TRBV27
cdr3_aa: CASSLIRTGGLETQYF
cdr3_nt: TGTGCCAGCAGCTTAATCCGGACAGGGGGCTTGGAGACCCAGTACTTC

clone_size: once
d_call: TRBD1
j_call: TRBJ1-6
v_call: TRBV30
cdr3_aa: CAWTGTGNSPLHF
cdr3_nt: TGTGCCTGGACTGGGACAGGCAATTCACCCCTCCACTTT

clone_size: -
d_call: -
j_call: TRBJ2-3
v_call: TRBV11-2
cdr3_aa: CASSFSDWGTQYF
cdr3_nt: TGTGCCAGCAGCTTCTCGGACTGGGGTACGCAGTATTTT

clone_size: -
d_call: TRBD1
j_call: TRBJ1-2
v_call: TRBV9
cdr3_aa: CASSERWTGTGYTF
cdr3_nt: TGTGCCAGCAGCGAAAGGTGGACAGGGACTGGCTACACCTTC

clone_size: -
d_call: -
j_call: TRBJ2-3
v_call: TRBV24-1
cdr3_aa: CATSDFGQGSDTQYF
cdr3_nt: TGTGCCACCAGTGATTTCGGGCAGGGGTCAGATACGCAGTATTTT

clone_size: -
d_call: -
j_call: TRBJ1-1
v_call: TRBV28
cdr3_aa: CASGKRGIAFF
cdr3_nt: TGTGCCAGCGGTAAAAGGGGTATAGCTTTCTTT

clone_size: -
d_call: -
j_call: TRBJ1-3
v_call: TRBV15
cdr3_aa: CATSRERAASGGNTIYF
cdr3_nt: TGTGCCACCAGCAGAGAGAGAGCCGCGTCTGGTGGAAACACCATATATTTT

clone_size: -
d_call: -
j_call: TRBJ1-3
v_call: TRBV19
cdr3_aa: CASSRGRSSGNTIYF
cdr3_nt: TGTGCCAGTAGTAGGGGGAGGAGTTCTGGAAACACCATATATTTT

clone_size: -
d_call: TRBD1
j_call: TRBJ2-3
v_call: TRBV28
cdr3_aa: CASSLPGQGPEDTQYF
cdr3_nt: TGTGCCAGCAGCCTTCCGGGACAGGGGCCAGAAGATACGCAGTATTTT

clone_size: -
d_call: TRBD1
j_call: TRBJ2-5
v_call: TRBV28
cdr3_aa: CASSSPEGAETQYF
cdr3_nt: TGTGCCAGCAGTTCCCCCGAGGGGGCCGAGACCCAGTACTTC

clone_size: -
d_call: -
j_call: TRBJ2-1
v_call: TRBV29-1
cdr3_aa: CSAIRDTSSKFF
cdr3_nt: TGCAGCGCTATACGGGACACCTCGTCAAAGTTCTTC

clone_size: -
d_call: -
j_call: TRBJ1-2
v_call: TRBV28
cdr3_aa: CASSPPGRVDGYTF
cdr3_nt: TGTGCCAGCAGTCCCCCAGGCAGGGTTGATGGCTACACCTTC

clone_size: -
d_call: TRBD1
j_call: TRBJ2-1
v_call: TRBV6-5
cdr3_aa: CASSPRQGAHEQFF
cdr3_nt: TGTGCCAGCAGTCCACGGCAGGGGGCACATGAGCAGTTCTTC

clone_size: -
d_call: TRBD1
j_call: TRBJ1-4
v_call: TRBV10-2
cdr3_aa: CASIGTVEWGEKLFF
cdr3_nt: TGCGCCAGCATCGGGACAGTGGAATGGGGTGAAAAACTGTTTTTT

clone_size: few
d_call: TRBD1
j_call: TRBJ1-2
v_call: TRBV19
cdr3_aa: CASSPSGQGYGYTF
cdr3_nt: TGTGCCAGTAGTCCCTCGGGACAGGGGTATGGCTACACCTTC

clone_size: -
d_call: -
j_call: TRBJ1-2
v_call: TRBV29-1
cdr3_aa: CSVIGTPLLDGYTF
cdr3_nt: TGCAGCGTTATCGGGACACCTCTTCTAGATGGCTACACCTTC

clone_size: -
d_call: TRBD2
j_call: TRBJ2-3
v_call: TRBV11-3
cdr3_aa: CASGRARGLNTQYF
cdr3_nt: TGTGCCAGCGGGAGGGCCCGGGGGTTAAATACGCAGTATTTT

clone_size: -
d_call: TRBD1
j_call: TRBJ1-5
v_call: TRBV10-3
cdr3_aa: CAIGQGSNQPQHF
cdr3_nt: TGTGCCATCGGACAGGGGAGCAATCAGCCCCAGCATTTT

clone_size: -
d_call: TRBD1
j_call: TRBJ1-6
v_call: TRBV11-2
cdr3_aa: CASSRDRSSPLHF
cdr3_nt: TGTGCCAGCAGCCGGGACAGAAGTTCACCCCTCCACTTT

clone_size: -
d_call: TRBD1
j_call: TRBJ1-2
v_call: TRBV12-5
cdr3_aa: CASGTSTGGSGYTF
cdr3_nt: TGTGCTAGTGGTACCTCAACAGGGGGCAGTGGCTACACCTTC

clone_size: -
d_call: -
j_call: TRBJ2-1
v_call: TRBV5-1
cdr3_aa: CASSLGGSTYNEQFF
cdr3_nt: TGCGCCAGCAGCTTGGGAGGGTCCACCTACAATGAGCAGTTCTTC

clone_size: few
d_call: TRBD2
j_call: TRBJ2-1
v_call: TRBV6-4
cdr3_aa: CASSDSAGGWDEQFF
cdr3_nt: TGTGCCAGCAGTGACTCAGCGGGAGGGTGGGATGAGCAGTTCTTC

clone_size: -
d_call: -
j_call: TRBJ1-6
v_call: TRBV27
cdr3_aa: CASSSTVGVSPLHF
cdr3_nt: TGTGCCAGCAGTTCGACGGTAGGGGTTTCACCCCTCCACTTT

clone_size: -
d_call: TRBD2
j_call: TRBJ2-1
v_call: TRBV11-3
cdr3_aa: CASSFSGEAYNEQFF
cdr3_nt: TGTGCCAGCAGTTTTAGCGGGGAGGCCTACAATGAGCAGTTCTTC

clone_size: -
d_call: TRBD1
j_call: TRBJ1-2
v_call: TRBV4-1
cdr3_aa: CASSQDRQGYYGYTF
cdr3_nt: TGCGCCAGCAGCCAAGATCGACAGGGATACTATGGCTACACCTTC

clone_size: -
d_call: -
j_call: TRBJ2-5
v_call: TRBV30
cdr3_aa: CAWRGQWETQYF
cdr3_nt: TGTGCCTGGAGAGGACAATGGGAGACCCAGTACTTC

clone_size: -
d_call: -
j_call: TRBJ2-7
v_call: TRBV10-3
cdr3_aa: CAISEGTRHYEQYF
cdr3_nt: TGTGCCATCAGTGAGGGAACTAGGCATTACGAGCAGTACTTC

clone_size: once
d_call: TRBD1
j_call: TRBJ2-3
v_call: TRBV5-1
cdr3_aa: CASSLQDRTFTDTQYF
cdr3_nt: TGCGCCAGCAGCTTACAGGACAGGACGTTCACAGATACGCAGTATTTT

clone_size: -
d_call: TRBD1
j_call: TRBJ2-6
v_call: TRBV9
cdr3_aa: CASSADRGRSGANVLTF
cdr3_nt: TGTGCCAGCAGCGCCGACAGGGGGCGCTCTGGGGCCAACGTCCTGACTTTC

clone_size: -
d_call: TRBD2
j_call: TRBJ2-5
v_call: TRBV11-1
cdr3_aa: CASSFLAGVYQETQYF
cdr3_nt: TGTGCCAGCAGCTTTTTAGCGGGAGTGTACCAAGAGACCCAGTACTTC

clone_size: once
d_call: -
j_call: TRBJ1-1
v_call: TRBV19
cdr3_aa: CASSMRQGGRNTEAFF
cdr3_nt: TGTGCCAGTAGTATGCGGCAGGGAGGAAGGAACACTGAAGCTTTCTTT